The 20 T cell receptor beta chains below all came from one sample that was sequenced in a study of T-cell reconstitution after alpha-beta-depleted transplantation in children. Unique molecular identifiers were used to barcode this TCRbeta library. One entry per CDR3 protein, called by TCRdb with MiXCR from the PCR reads. The sample includes around 440,000 distinct CDR3 sequences, roughly a tenth of them seen just once. The sequencing used PBMCs, collected before TCRalphabeta/CD19-depleted stem cell transplant. These receptors came from a child between 2 and 9 years old with inherited bone marrow failure, due to receive a stem cell transplant.

The sample holds many counts of this clonotype. The chain links TRBV20-1 to TRBJ1-3, with a weak D call TRBD1 (6 bases). Germline assignment: CDR1 DFQATT and CDR2 SNEGSKA (reference sequence). Trimming removed 3 bases from V and 3 bases from J, with 9 bases in between. The CDR3 covers 13 residues. CDR3 in amino acids: CSASRTDGNTIYF. The DNA of the CDR3 is TGCAGTGCTAGTCGGACAGATGGAAACACCATATATTTT.

The chain joins TRBV20-1 to TRBJ2-3, with a possible D match to TRBD1 (6 bases). The germline V and J ends were trimmed by 5 bases and 0 bases, with 12 bases remaining between them. Germline CDR1 reads DFQATT; CDR2 reads SNEGSKA (reference sequence). This CDR3 region has 14 residues. The CDR3 DNA reads TGCAGTGCTCGCGACAGGAAGAGCACAGATACGCAGTATTTT. It specifies CSARDRKSTDTQYF.

This clonotype was counted at least ten times. The rearrangement joins TRBV10-2 to TRBJ2-7, with TRBD2 identical over 13 bases. CDR3 length: 14 amino acids. Germline CDR1 reads WSHSY; CDR2 reads SAAADI. V was clipped by 10 bases and J by 6 bases; unmatched bases: 9. CDR3 DNA sequence: TGCGCCACCTTACTAGCGGGAGGGTGGAGCGAGCAGTACTTC. Translating gives CATLLAGGWSEQYF.

The sample holds many counts of this clonotype. This sequence joins TRBV2 and TRBJ2-1; 9 bases agree with TRBD1. Per the germline V gene, CDR1 is SNHLY and CDR2 is FYNNEI. The length of the CDR3 is 15 residues. Unmatched junction bases numbered 5, after V lost 6 bases and J lost 2 bases. In DNA, the CDR3 is TGTGCCAGCAGGGCACAGGGGGCGGCCTACAATGAGCAGTTCTTC. Protein sequence: CASRAQGAAYNEQFF.

Here the CDR3 reads CASRPGTSYEQFF. The CDR3 DNA reads as TGTGCCAGCAGACCTGGGACTAGCTATGAGCAGTTCTTC. The chain has TRBV7-2 and TRBJ2-1, with 9 nucleotides matching TRBD2. Losses at the gene ends were 6 bases for V and 8 bases for J; bases not matched to a gene: 5. CDR3 size: 13 residues. Germline V gives CDR1 SGHTA, CDR2 FQGNSA.

This clonotype appeared a few times. The chain combines TRBV20-1 with TRBJ1-6, with TRBD1 matching over 9 bases. CDR3 length: 17 residues. With V trimmed by 6 bases and J by 0 bases, 9 bases remained unmatched. Germline V gives CDR1 DFQATT, CDR2 SNEGSKA (reference sequence). This chain's CDR3 is CSAPPGQGISYNSPLHF. The CDR3 DNA is TGCAGTGCCCCACCGGGACAGGGAATCTCCTATAATTCACCCCTCCACTTT.

Many counts were recorded for this clonotype. The rearrangement links TRBV3-1 to TRBJ2-3, with 7 bases that match TRBD2. The length of the CDR3 is 19 residues. Germline V gene sequence: CDR1 LGHDT, CDR2 YNNKEL (reference sequence). The trim removed 5 bases at V and 4 bases at J, leaving 21 bases unmatched. The DNA for the CDR3 is TGTGCCAGCAGCGGCGGGGTAGCGGGTCACCCAGGCGTCGCAGATACGCAGTATTTT. This translates into CASSGGVAGHPGVADTQYF.

This clonotype was detected many times. The rearrangement uses TRBV2 and TRBJ2-5; D remains unclear. The germline gives CDR1 SNHLY, CDR2 FYNNEI. The CDR3 length is 14 residues. V was trimmed by 7 bases and J by 1 base, leaving 13 bases between them. CDR3 residues: CASKETRSQETQYF. Written as DNA, the CDR3 is TGTGCCAGCAAAGAGACACGGTCCCAAGAGACCCAGTACTTC. Based on the CDR3 plus reference TRBV2 and TRBJ2-5, the full variable domain is EPEVTQTPSHQVTQMGQEVILRCVPISNHLYFYWYRQILGQKVEFLVSFYNNEISEKSEIFDDQFSVERPDGSNFTLKIRSTKLEDSAMYFCASKETRSQETQYFGPGTRLLVL.

To note about this clonotype: This could be a read error, since a much larger clone is one nucleotide away. The J gene is TRBJ1-5, the V gene TRBV7-2; TRBD1 is a possible D gene (5 bases). The CDR3 is 15 amino acids. Trimming shortened V by 5 bases and J by 7 bases, and 18 bases separated the two germline ends. The germline gives CDR1 SGHTA, CDR2 FQGNSA. The CDR3 bases are TGTGCCAGCAGCACGGGCATGGGGGAGAAGCAGCCCCAGCATTTT. Translated: CASSTGMGEKQPQHF.

This clonotype has ten or more counts. This chain connects TRBV7-2 to TRBJ2-7; no clear D gene. Germline V CDR1 and CDR2: SGHTA, FQGNSA. This CDR3 is built from 12 residues. Between the trimmed V and J ends, which lost 5 bases and 5 bases, there was a span of 10 bases. The CDR3 protein is CASSPRSHEQYF. In nucleotides, the CDR3 is TGTGCCAGCAGCCCCCGTTCCCACGAGCAGTACTTC.

This clonotype has ten or more counts. This sequence joins TRBV6-2 or TRBV6-3 and TRBJ2-2, with unresolved D. The V gene's germline CDR1 is MNHEY and CDR2 SVGEGT. This CDR3 has 14 residues. The germline V and J ends were trimmed by 2 bases and 1 base, with 5 bases remaining between them. CDR3 region: CASSYILNTGELFF. CDR3 sequence (DNA): TGTGCCAGCAGTTACATCCTGAACACCGGGGAGCTGTTTTTT.

The chain recombines TRBV20-1 with TRBJ2-5; D is undetermined. V shed 5 bases and J shed 1 base, with 11 bases lying between them. CDR3 length: 13 amino acids. Looked up from germline, CDR1 is DFQATT and CDR2 is SNEGSKA (reference sequence). DNA for the CDR3: TGCAGTGCTCCCAAGACTGCCCAAGAGACCCAGTACTTC. Translation: CSAPKTAQETQYF.

V and J are TRBV11-2 and TRBJ2-7, with TRBD1 identical over 10 bases. J lost 2 bases, V lost 4 bases, and 5 bases had no gene match. The CDR3 contains 15 residues. Germline CDR1 is SGHAT and CDR2 is FQNNGV. The CDR3, as DNA: TGTGCCAGCAGCTCCGGGACAGGGGTCACCTACGAGCAGTACTTC. Protein: CASSSGTGVTYEQYF.

This clonotype was seen repeatedly, ten times or more. The V gene is TRBV9, the J gene TRBJ1-5, with unresolved D. The length of the CDR3 is 13 residues. Trimming took off 0 bases at V and 5 bases at J, with 6 bases between the two ends. Germline values: CDR1 SGDLS, CDR2 YYNGEE. Written as DNA, the CDR3 is TGTGCCAGCAGCGTAGGGTGGGATCAGCCCCAGCATTTT. It is translated as CASSVGWDQPQHF.

This clonotype was seen only a few times. The J gene is TRBJ2-1, the V gene TRBV6-5; TRBD2 matches at 12 bases. Germline assignment: CDR1 MNHEY and CDR2 SVGAGI. After removal of 1 base from V and 8 bases from J, the junction contained 3 bases not matched to a gene. The CDR3 length is 15 residues. The CDR3 nucleotides read TGTGCCAGCAGTTACTGGGCTAGCGGGAGGGATGAGCAGTTCTTC. This codes for CASSYWASGRDEQFF.

CDR3 DNA: TGTGCCAGCAGCTTTACAGGATCTAACTATGGCTACACCTTC. This encodes CASSFTGSNYGYTF. The chain carries TRBV11-2 and TRBJ1-2; weak D call: TRBD1 (5 bases). The germline V gene has CDR1 SGHAT and CDR2 FQNNGV. V lost 3 bases and J lost 0, with 8 bases in between. CDR3 length: 14 residues.

In the case of this clonotype: A much larger clone is a single base away; this may be a read error. The rearrangement joins TRBV10-3 to TRBJ2-1; 7 bases agree with TRBD1. Germline V lookup: CDR1 ENHRY, CDR2 SYGVKD. V was clipped by 11 bases and J by 9 bases; unmatched bases: 19. The CDR3 extends over 15 amino acids. CDR3 in DNA: TGTGCCTCCTGTGAGGGGGCTTTGCTCTTGGGTGAGCAGTTCTTC. Translating gives CASCEGALLLGEQFF.

This clonotype was counted at least ten times. The rearrangement links TRBV7-9 to TRBJ2-1; a weak D match, TRBD2 (5 bases). The CDR3 loop spans 15 amino acids. V dropped 4 bases and J dropped 6 bases, with 16 bases sitting between them. Germline CDR1 and CDR2: SEHNR and FQNEAQ (reference sequence). CDR3 DNA sequence: TGTGCCAGCAGCTATCCGGGATCCAGCTCCAATGAGCAGTTCTTC. It yields the protein CASSYPGSSSNEQFF.

This clonotype was seen more than once but under ten times. This chain joins TRBV4-3 and TRBJ1-2, with D maybe TRBD1 (6 bases). The CDR3 sequence is 14 residues long. Trimming took off 1 base at V and 4 bases at J, with 10 bases between the two ends. Per germline, CDR1 LGHNA and CDR2 YSLEER. The CDR3 is CASSQGYRAYGYTF. The CDR3 DNA is TGCGCCAGCAGCCAAGGATACAGGGCCTATGGCTACACCTTC.

The V gene is TRBV28, the J gene TRBJ2-7; TRBD1 agrees at 8 bases. The CDR3 totals 16 residues. V trimming: 5 bases; J trimming: 3 bases; junction bases outside the gene matches: 12. Looked up from germline, CDR1 is MDHEN and CDR2 is SYDVKM. The CDR3 nucleotides are TGTGCCAGCAGTCCCACCCCGGACAGGGTCATCTACGAGCAGTACTTC. It codes for CASSPTPDRVIYEQYF.